The next 17 T cell receptor beta chains were all read from a single sample in a study of blood T cell repertoires in COVID-19. The protocol was immunoSEQ multiplex PCR, while the TCRdb copy is restricted to in-frame clones and leaves out a portion. This sample has around 100,000 clones, with 89% found just once. Sequenced: peripheral blood. The receptors stem from an elderly woman in a cohort sampled during active COVID-19.

This chain links TRBV4-1 with TRBJ2-7; TRBD1 matches 7 bases. Per germline, CDR1 MGHRA and CDR2 YSYEKL. This CDR3 region has 14 residues. J lost 7 bases, V lost 2 bases, and 8 bases had no gene match. Here the CDR3 reads CASSQPGTEWEQYF. The CDR3 nucleotides read TGCGCCAGCAGCCAACCCGGGACAGAATGGGAGCAGTACTTC.

The chain joins TRBV6-5 to TRBJ1-6, with D hard to call. From germline, CDR1 is MNHEY and CDR2 SVGAGI. Trimming left V 6 bases short and J 9 bases short, with 12 bases between. The CDR3 is made up of 13 amino acids. The CDR3 coding sequence is TGTGCCAGCAGCCCGTCGCGGAGTTCACCCCTCCACTTT. This codes for CASSPSRSSPLHF.

The chain joins TRBV5-1 to TRBJ2-7; 7 bases are shared with TRBD1. V trimming: 3 bases; J trimming: 6 bases; junction bases outside the gene matches: 12. Germline assignment: CDR1 SGHRS and CDR2 YFSETQ. This CDR3 has 15 amino acids. In DNA, the CDR3 is TGCGCCAGCAGCTCCTCGACAGGGTGGGCTGCCGAGCAGTACTTC. The encoded protein is CASSSSTGWAAEQYF.

The rearrangement joins TRBV7-9 to TRBJ1-1, with 9 bases matching TRBD1. The V gene's germline CDR1 is SEHNR and CDR2 FQNEAQ (reference sequence). The CDR3 runs to 14 residues. V was clipped by 5 bases and J by 5 bases; unmatched bases: 6. CDR3 DNA: TGTGCCAGCAGCCGTGGGACAGGGTGGACTGAAGCTTTCTTT. This codes for CASSRGTGWTEAFF.

V is TRBV30 and J is TRBJ2-3; 7 nucleotides line up with TRBD1. Trimming at V came to 1 base and at J to 2 bases, leaving 6 bases not matched to a gene. Looked up from germline, CDR1 is GTSNPN and CDR2 is SVGIG (reference sequence). The length of the CDR3 is 15 residues. The CDR3 protein is CAWSAIQGPTDTQYF. In nucleotides, the CDR3 is TGTGCCTGGAGTGCGATACAGGGGCCCACAGATACGCAGTATTTT.

The V and J genes are TRBV19 and TRBJ1-1; possibly TRBD1 for D (6 bases). This CDR3 has 13 residues. Per the germline V gene, CDR1 is LNHDA and CDR2 is SQIVND (reference sequence). V was trimmed by 6 bases and J by 8 bases, leaving 16 bases between them. The CDR3: CASRDSGDSEAFF. CDR3 in DNA: TGTGCCAGTAGGGACAGCGGGGATTCGGAAGCTTTCTTT.

The genes are TRBV7-8 and TRBJ1-1, with TRBD1 identical over 9 bases. Per the germline V gene, CDR1 is SGHVS and CDR2 is FQNEAQ. V shed 5 bases and J 8 bases; nucleotides not matched to a gene: 9. This CDR3 spans 14 amino acids. DNA of the CDR3: TGTGCCAGCAGCGTACCACAGGGGGCTACAGAAGCTTTCTTT. Protein: CASSVPQGATEAFF.

V gene TRBV5-4 combines with J gene TRBJ2-5; tentative D call: TRBD1 (8 bases). The germline V gene encodes CDR1 SGHNT and CDR2 YYREEE (reference sequence). V dropped 4 bases and J dropped 4 bases, with 20 bases sitting between them. The CDR3 loop spans 16 amino acids. The CDR3 coding sequence is TGTGCCAGCAGCGGGAGGGGGACAGGCGGTGGAGAGACCCAGTACTTC. Protein: CASSGRGTGGGETQYF.

The sample holds one count of this clone. The J gene is TRBJ2-7, the V gene TRBV2; no reliable D call. CDR1 and CDR2 from the germline V gene are SNHLY and FYNNEI. The V gene lost 3 bases and the J gene lost 12 bases, with 12 bases spanning the gap. The CDR3 runs 11 residues. The CDR3 coding sequence is TGTGCCAGCAGTGATCTTGGCTTTCGGTACTTC. This gives the protein CASSDLGFRYF.

Notes on this clone: At one boundary the junction diverges from the germline segment, which might be a read error. V and J are TRBV4-1 and TRBJ1-5, with D possibly being TRBD1 (5 bases). Germline CDR1 and CDR2: MGHRA and YSYEKL. CDR3 length: 16 residues. The CDR3 DNA sequence: TGCGCCAGCAGCCAAGGCCCAGGGATGGGTAATCAGTCCCAGCATTTT. The encoded protein is CASSQGPGMGNQSQHF.

This clone was recorded only once. This chain links TRBV9 with TRBJ2-3; the match to TRBD2 covers 7 bases. This CDR3 region has 16 residues. In germline, CDR1 is SGDLS, CDR2 YYNGEE. After removal of 4 bases from V and 4 bases from J, the junction contained 12 bases not matched to a gene. CDR3 nucleotide sequence: TGTGCCAGCAGCACTCCCCCGGGGAGGGCTGCAGATACGCAGTATTTT. Amino acids: CASSTPPGRAADTQYF.

CDR3 DNA sequence: TGCGCCAGCAGCCATACTGCAACTAATGAAAAACTGTTTTTT. This translates into CASSHTATNEKLFF. The chain uses TRBV10-2 and TRBJ1-4; D call uncertain. Germline V CDR1 and CDR2: WSHSY, SAAADI. The CDR3 is 14 amino acids. Deletions cut 6 bases from V and 0 bases from J, with 8 bases between.

The CDR3 DNA follows: TGTGCCAGCAGCTTAGACGACAACATGAACACTGAAGCTTTCTTT. It encodes CASSLDDNMNTEAFF. The chain couples TRBV7-8 to TRBJ1-1; no firm D call. Trimming stripped 1 base from V and 0 bases from J, with 9 bases between. This CDR3 region has 15 residues. Germline V gives CDR1 SGHVS, CDR2 FQNEAQ.

In DNA form, the CDR3 reads TGTGCCAGCAGCTTTAGCGGTTTCACAGATACGCAGTATTTT. Protein: CASSFSGFTDTQYF. The chain has TRBV5-6 and TRBJ2-3, with a possible D match to TRBD2 (6 bases). CDR3 length: 14 residues. V was trimmed by 2 bases and J by 2 bases, leaving 9 bases between them. CDR1 SGHDT and CDR2 YYEEEE come from the germline V gene. Full variable domain (missing parts from reference TRBV5-6 and TRBJ2-3): DAGVTQSPTHLIKTRGQQVTLRCSPKSGHDTVSWYQQALGQGPQFIFQYYEEEERQRGNFPDRFSGHQFPNYSSELNVNALLLGDSALYLCASSFSGFTDTQYFGPGTRLTVL.

The V and J genes are TRBV2 and TRBJ1-4, with D unresolved. V was clipped by 2 bases and J by 0 bases, with 7 bases between them. Per germline, CDR1 SNHLY and CDR2 FYNNEI. This CDR3 contains 15 residues. The CDR3 sequence is CASSERRATNEKLFF. The CDR3 coding sequence is TGTGCCAGCAGTGAACGACGGGCAACTAATGAAAAACTGTTTTTT.

The V and J genes are TRBV3-1 (or the pseudogene TRBV3-2) and TRBJ2-2; D is possibly TRBD1 (5 bases). Germline CDR1 and CDR2: LGHDT and YNNKEL (reference sequence). Trimming shortened V by 1 base and J by 4 bases, and 13 bases separated the two germline ends. There are 16 residues in the CDR3. CDR3 loop: CASSQVSGLSTGELFF. The DNA of the CDR3 is TGTGCCAGCAGCCAAGTTTCAGGGTTATCCACCGGGGAGCTGTTTTTT.

J is TRBJ1-2 and V is TRBV21-1; the DNA was not used to check the table's D call, TRBD1. TRBV21-1 is recorded as a pseudogene. CDR3 length equals 15 residues. The DNA for the CDR3 is TGTGCCAGCAGCAAAGGGTGTCAGGGGCGCTATGGCTACACCTTC. This sequence encodes CASSKGCQGRYGYTF.